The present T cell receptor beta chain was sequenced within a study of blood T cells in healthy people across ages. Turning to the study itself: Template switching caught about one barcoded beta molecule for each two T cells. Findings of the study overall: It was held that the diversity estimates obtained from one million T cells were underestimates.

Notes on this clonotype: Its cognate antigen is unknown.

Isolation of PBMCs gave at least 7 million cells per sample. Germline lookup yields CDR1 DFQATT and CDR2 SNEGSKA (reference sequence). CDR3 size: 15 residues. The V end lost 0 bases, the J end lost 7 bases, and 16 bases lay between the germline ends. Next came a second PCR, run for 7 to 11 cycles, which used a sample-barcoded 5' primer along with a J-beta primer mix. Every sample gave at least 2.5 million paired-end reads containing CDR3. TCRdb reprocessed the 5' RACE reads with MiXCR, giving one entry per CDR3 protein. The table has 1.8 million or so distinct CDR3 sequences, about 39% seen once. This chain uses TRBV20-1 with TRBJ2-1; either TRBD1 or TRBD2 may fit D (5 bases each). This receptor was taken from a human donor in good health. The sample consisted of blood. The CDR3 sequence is CSARDREGVINEQFF. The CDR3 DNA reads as TGCAGTGCTAGAGATCGGGAAGGGGTCATAAATGAGCAGTTCTTC.